This is a list of T cell receptor beta chains from one sample in a study of blood T cells in healthy people across ages. TCRdb re-called the 5' RACE reads through MiXCR, storing one row per CDR3 protein. The data hold roughly 2 million distinct CDR3 sequences, with 40% to 55% observed a single time. Sequencing was carried out using blood. These receptors were obtained from a woman aged 40 to 49 in good health. Each CDR3 is given with its conserved first and last residue. D genes are given only for firm matches. Not every row has a clone size; where given, it reads once, few, many or a size class.

J: TRBJ2-1
V: TRBV6-2/TRBV6-3
size: once
D: TRBD1
CDR3: CASSQYRDRGYEQFF
DNA: TGTGCCAGCAGTCAATACCGGGACAGAGGCTATGAGCAGTTCTTC

J: TRBJ1-5
V: TRBV19
size: NA
D: TRBD1
CDR3: CASSIGQGVRQPQHF
DNA: TGTGCCAGTAGTATTGGTCAGGGGGTTCGTCAGCCCCAGCATTTT

J: TRBJ1-5
V: TRBV20-1
size: NA
D: NA
CDR3: CSARDRGWEQPQHF
DNA: TGCAGTGCTAGAGATAGAGGGTGGGAACAGCCCCAGCATTTT

J: TRBJ2-5
V: TRBV4-2
size: NA
D: NA
CDR3: CASSPETGPPQETQYF
DNA: TGTGCCAGCAGCCCCGAGACAGGACCACCGCAAGAGACCCAGTACTTC

J: TRBJ1-2
V: TRBV4-2
size: NA
D: TRBD1
CDR3: CASSQATGTGTTGGYTF
DNA: TGTGCCAGCAGCCAAGCGACCGGGACAGGGACTACAGGTGGCTACACCTTC

J: TRBJ1-4
V: TRBV20-1
size: NA
D: NA
CDR3: CSARLDGEKLFF
DNA: TGCAGTGCTAGATTGGACGGAGAGAAACTGTTTTTT

J: TRBJ2-3
V: TRBV2
size: NA
D: NA
CDR3: CASTERTSDTQYF
DNA: TGTGCCAGCACAGAGCGGACATCAGATACGCAGTATTTT

J: TRBJ2-7
V: TRBV20-1
size: few
D: NA
CDR3: CSARDRAGASYEQYF
DNA: TGCAGTGCTAGAGATCGCGCAGGGGCTTCCTACGAGCAGTACTTC

J: TRBJ1-4
V: TRBV2
size: NA
D: NA
CDR3: CASSNSGTLNEKLFF
DNA: TGTGCCAGCAGTAACTCCGGGACCCTTAATGAAAAACTGTTTTTT

J: TRBJ2-5
V: TRBV7-2
size: few
D: TRBD2
CDR3: CASSLQRGGSETQYF
DNA: TGTGCCAGCAGCTTACAGCGGGGGGGCTCGGAGACCCAGTACTTC

J: TRBJ2-7
V: TRBV15
size: NA
D: NA
CDR3: CATSREANSHEQYF
DNA: TGTGCCACCAGCAGAGAAGCCAACAGCCACGAGCAGTACTTC

J: TRBJ2-7
V: TRBV27
size: few
D: TRBD1
CDR3: CASSSSPGQASSYEQYF
DNA: TGTGCCAGCAGTTCTTCACCGGGACAGGCCAGCTCCTACGAGCAGTACTTC

J: TRBJ2-1
V: TRBV7-8
size: NA
D: TRBD2
CDR3: CASSLDPSGDVYNEQFF
DNA: TGTGCCAGCAGCTTAGATCCTAGCGGGGACGTCTACAATGAGCAGTTCTTC

J: TRBJ1-1
V: TRBV6-5
size: NA
D: NA
CDR3: CAGNNDINTEAFF
DNA: TGTGCCGGCAATAATGACATAAACACTGAAGCTTTCTTT

J: TRBJ2-5
V: TRBV28
size: NA
D: TRBD1
CDR3: CASSFLPATGGTETQYF
DNA: TGTGCCAGCAGTTTCCTTCCTGCGACAGGGGGTACGGAGACCCAGTACTTC

J: TRBJ2-1
V: TRBV7-9
size: NA
D: NA
CDR3: CASSKGASSYNEQFF
DNA: TGTGCCAGCAGTAAAGGGGCGAGCTCCTACAATGAGCAGTTCTTC

J: TRBJ2-1
V: TRBV6-5
size: NA
D: TRBD1
CDR3: CASRGRDRVGEQFF
DNA: TGTGCCAGCAGGGGCCGGGACAGGGTCGGTGAGCAGTTCTTC

J: TRBJ2-5
V: TRBV9
size: NA
D: NA
CDR3: CASSALGRETQYF
DNA: TGTGCCAGCAGCGCCCTAGGGCGAGAGACCCAGTACTTC

J: TRBJ2-3
V: TRBV5-1
size: NA
D: NA
CDR3: CASAFRGPPSTDTQYF
DNA: TGCGCCAGCGCCTTTAGGGGACCACCGAGCACAGATACGCAGTATTTT

J: TRBJ1-1
V: TRBV19
size: NA
D: NA
CDR3: CASSIVSGAREAFF
DNA: TGTGCCAGTAGTATAGTCTCAGGGGCGCGGGAGGCTTTCTTT

J: TRBJ1-6
V: TRBV7-9
size: NA
D: NA
CDR3: CASSLAPGPLGSPLHF
DNA: TGTGCCAGCAGCTTAGCTCCGGGACCTCTGGGTTCACCCCTCCACTTT

J: TRBJ2-3
V: TRBV7-3
size: NA
D: TRBD2
CDR3: CASSQSGGRDTQYF
DNA: TGTGCCAGCAGCCAGAGCGGGGGGCGAGATACGCAGTATTTT

J: TRBJ1-5
V: TRBV7-2
size: NA
D: NA
CDR3: CASSSRASQPQHF
DNA: TGTGCCAGCAGCTCTCGGGCCTCCCAGCCCCAGCATTTT

J: TRBJ2-1
V: TRBV5-1
size: NA
D: NA
CDR3: CASSLEAAYNEQFF
DNA: TGCGCCAGCAGCTTGGAAGCCGCATACAATGAGCAGTTCTTC

J: TRBJ2-5
V: TRBV10-3
size: few
D: TRBD1
CDR3: CAIRDRSGEMETQYF
DNA: TGTGCCATCAGGGACAGGTCCGGGGAGATGGAGACCCAGTACTTC

J: TRBJ2-5
V: TRBV6-5
size: NA
D: TRBD2
CDR3: CASKTSSGGARETQYF
DNA: TGTGCCAGCAAGACAAGTAGCGGGGGGGCCAGGGAGACCCAGTACTTC

J: TRBJ2-5
V: TRBV3-1
size: NA
D: TRBD2
CDR3: CASSQLWQRGEQETQYF
DNA: TGTGCCAGCAGCCAACTTTGGCAGCGGGGGGAACAAGAGACCCAGTACTTC

J: TRBJ2-7
V: TRBV7-2
size: few
D: NA
CDR3: CASSLRGGRESYEQYF
DNA: TGTGCCAGCAGCTTAAGGGGCGGCAGGGAATCCTACGAGCAGTACTTC

J: TRBJ1-2
V: TRBV6-5
size: NA
D: TRBD1
CDR3: CASRTSNLGQTYGYTF
DNA: TGTGCCAGCAGAACTTCGAACTTGGGACAGACTTATGGCTACACCTTC

J: TRBJ2-3
V: TRBV30
size: NA
D: NA
CDR3: CAWRANGAGTQYF
DNA: TGTGCCTGGAGAGCCAACGGGGCCGGGACGCAGTATTTT

J: TRBJ2-7
V: TRBV6-2/TRBV6-3
size: NA
D: TRBD2
CDR3: CASSYRPSGGPTYEQYF
DNA: TGTGCCAGCAGTTACAGACCAAGCGGGGGCCCTACCTACGAGCAGTACTTC

J: TRBJ2-3
V: TRBV15
size: NA
D: TRBD2
CDR3: CATRKRGGLTDTQYF
DNA: TGTGCCACCAGGAAGCGGGGGGGCCTAACAGATACGCAGTATTTT

J: TRBJ1-4
V: TRBV6-5
size: NA
D: NA
CDR3: CASRPNQGRTNEKLFF
DNA: TGTGCCAGCAGACCCAATCAGGGACGGACTAATGAAAAACTGTTTTTT

J: TRBJ2-7
V: TRBV27
size: NA
D: TRBD2
CDR3: CASSSSGHYNEQYF
DNA: TGTGCCAGCAGTTCTAGCGGCCACTACAATGAGCAGTACTTC

J: TRBJ2-1
V: TRBV13
size: NA
D: NA
CDR3: CASSSYRDLRNEQFF
DNA: TGTGCCAGCAGCTCATACAGGGACCTTAGGAATGAGCAGTTCTTC

J: TRBJ2-3
V: TRBV7-2
size: once
D: NA
CDR3: CVSSLGAGKDTQYF
DNA: TGTGTCAGCAGCTTAGGTGCGGGGAAAGATACGCAGTATTTT

J: TRBJ2-3
V: TRBV15
size: NA
D: TRBD2
CDR3: CATSPGLEDFDTQYF
DNA: TGTGCCACCAGCCCGGGACTAGAGGATTTCGATACGCAGTATTTT

J: TRBJ2-1
V: TRBV4-2
size: NA
D: TRBD2
CDR3: CASSQVSGVYNEQFF
DNA: TGTGCCAGCAGCCAAGTTAGCGGGGTCTACAATGAGCAGTTCTTC

J: TRBJ2-5
V: TRBV5-1
size: NA
D: NA
CDR3: CASSLPLGKVGETQYF
DNA: TGCGCCAGCAGCTTGCCCCTAGGGAAGGTGGGGGAGACCCAGTACTTC

J: TRBJ2-3
V: TRBV11-2
size: NA
D: TRBD2
CDR3: CASSLLTSGSTDTQYF
DNA: TGTGCCAGCAGCTTACTAACTAGCGGATCCACAGATACGCAGTATTTT

J: TRBJ2-5
V: TRBV11-2
size: few
D: NA
CDR3: CASSFSSGETQYF
DNA: TGTGCCAGCAGCTTTAGTAGCGGAGAGACCCAGTACTTC

J: TRBJ2-3
V: TRBV25-1
size: few
D: NA
CDR3: CASSESGLSDTQYF
DNA: TGTGCCAGCAGTGAATCCGGCCTCTCAGATACGCAGTATTTT

J: TRBJ1-2
V: TRBV6-6
size: NA
D: NA
CDR3: CASRLGGGYGYTF
DNA: TGTGCCAGCAGGCTCGGGGGGGGCTATGGCTACACCTTC

J: TRBJ1-4
V: TRBV12-3/TRBV12-4
size: few
D: TRBD1
CDR3: CASSPATGIHEKLFF
DNA: TGTGCCAGCAGCCCAGCGACAGGGATACATGAAAAACTGTTTTTT

J: TRBJ2-5
V: TRBV12-3/TRBV12-4
size: many
D: NA
CDR3: CASSLGLLETQYF
DNA: TGTGCCAGCAGTTTAGGCCTTCTAGAGACCCAGTACTTC

J: TRBJ2-1
V: TRBV6-1
size: NA
D: NA
CDR3: CASSEMGRGVYNEQFF
DNA: TGTGCCAGCAGTGAAATGGGCAGGGGAGTCTACAATGAGCAGTTCTTC

J: TRBJ2-1
V: TRBV9
size: NA
D: NA
CDR3: CASKGRPNEQFF
DNA: TGTGCCAGCAAGGGTAGGCCCAATGAGCAGTTCTTC

J: TRBJ1-2
V: TRBV6-5
size: NA
D: TRBD1
CDR3: CASSPRDRGLGYGYTF
DNA: TGTGCCAGCAGTCCGAGGGACAGGGGGCTTGGCTATGGCTACACCTTC

J: TRBJ2-1
V: TRBV15
size: NA
D: NA
CDR3: CATSAPNGGRSYNEQFF
DNA: TGTGCCACCAGCGCCCCGAACGGGGGGCGGTCCTACAATGAGCAGTTCTTC

J: TRBJ2-1
V: TRBV6-6
size: NA
D: TRBD2
CDR3: CASSYEAGDYNEQFF
DNA: TGTGCCAGCAGTTACGAAGCGGGGGATTACAATGAGCAGTTCTTC

J: TRBJ1-5
V: TRBV20-1
size: NA
D: NA
CDR3: CSALTGSNQPQHF
DNA: TGCAGCGCCCTAACAGGGAGCAATCAGCCCCAGCATTTT